This TCR beta chain was observed in a study of T-cell reconstitution after alpha-beta-depleted transplantation in children. Study-level findings and limits: Alpha-beta T cells present about two months after transplant were reported to originate from several hundred expanded graft clones. Recipient T cells and thymic progenitors that survived were the source of the high TCRbeta diversity seen at day 60 in some patients.

This clonotype was picked up many times. Its cognate antigen is unknown. CDR3 length equals 13 residues. The V gene's germline CDR1 is MNHEY and CDR2 SVGAGI. V lost 2 bases and J 8 bases, leaving 12 bases between the germline ends. The library targeted TCRbeta and was prepared with unique molecular identifiers. Using its own MiXCR run on the PCR reads, TCRdb lists one record per CDR3 protein. Here the sample spans hundreds of thousands of distinct CDR3 sequences, 11% being singletons. The TCR was taken from a male patient aged 2-10 years who had a stem cell transplant for chronic granulomatous disease, so the T cells may come from the graft donor. This specimen consisted of peripheral blood, obtained 180 days after TCRalphabeta/CD19-depleted stem cell transplant. This chain joins TRBV6-5 and TRBJ1-1; the D is unclear. Written as DNA, the CDR3 is TGTGCCAGCAGTTACGTTGCAGGCTCGGAAGCTTTCTTT. Its translation: CASSYVAGSEAFF.